Following are 13 T cell receptor beta chains from one sample sequenced in a study of CD8+CD57+ T cells in acquired aplastic anemia. CDR3 and TCR beta VDJ profiling relied on a genomic DNA template. TCRdb independently ran MiXCR on the reads; one entry per CDR3 protein. In the table there are approximately 180,000 distinct CDR3 sequences, 48% of which are singletons. Flow cytometry had shown expanded CD8+CD57+ cells in the patients chosen for sequencing. Sequenced input: sorted CD4+, CD8+, or CD8+CD57+ T cells (not recorded which) from PBMCs. All receptors come from a human donor with aplastic anemia.

Points on this clonotype: A much bigger clone sits one base away, suggesting this may be a read error. Since the CDR3 does not end with the conserved phenylalanine or tryptophan, this likely comes from a read error. The rearrangement joins TRBV4-2 to TRBJ2-1; 9 bases align to TRBD2. CDR3 length: 15 residues. Germline lookup yields CDR1 LGHNA and CDR2 YNFKEQ. The V gene end was trimmed by 3 bases and the J gene end by 0 bases; junction bases not matched to a gene: 0. CDR3 bases: TGTGCCAGCAGCCAGACTAGCGGCTCCTACAATGAGCAGTTCCTC. It translates to CASSQTSGSYNEQFL.

This clonotype came up a few times. The chain combines TRBV7-9 with TRBJ2-7; tentatively, D is TRBD1 (6 bases). The V end was cut by 3 bases, the J end by 3 bases, with 9 bases between. Germline CDR1 reads SEHNR; CDR2 reads FQNEAQ (reference sequence). The CDR3 spans 13 residues. CDR3 bases: TGTGCCAGCAGCTTCGTGGACAGCTACGAGCAGTACTTC. It translates to CASSFVDSYEQYF.

This chain uses TRBV19 with TRBJ1-2, with a weak D call TRBD1 (6 bases). This CDR3 comprises 12 residues. The germline V gene has CDR1 LNHDA and CDR2 SQIVND (reference sequence). V lost 7 bases to trimming and J lost 8 bases, with 14 bases between them. CDR3 coding DNA: TGTGCCAGTACAGTCACAGGGAGAGGCTACACCTTC. As protein: CASTVTGRGYTF. Drawing the rest from reference TRBV19 and TRBJ1-2, the complete variable domain is DGGITQSPKYLFRKEGQNVTLSCEQNLNHDAMYWYRQDPGQGLRLIYYSQIVNDFQKGDIAEGYSVSREKKESFPLTVTSAQKNPTAFYLCASTVTGRGYTFGSGTRLTVV.

This chain joins TRBV7-3 and TRBJ1-1; D is ambiguous. The CDR3 has 14 amino acids. The V end lost 6 bases, the J end lost 0 bases, and 11 bases lay between the germline ends. The germline V gene has CDR1 SGHTA and CDR2 FQGTGA. CDR3 protein: CASRDGGLNTEAFF. In DNA form, the CDR3 reads TGTGCCAGCAGGGACGGAGGACTGAACACTGAAGCTTTCTTT.

At least ten counts were recorded for this clonotype. J is TRBJ2-7 and V is TRBV20-1; TRBD2 aligns across 11 bases. The CDR3 consists of 12 residues. The germline V gene encodes CDR1 DFQATT and CDR2 SNEGSKA (reference sequence). The V and J ends lost 3 bases and 6 bases, in that order; junction bases with no gene match: 1. CDR3 region: CSASTSGSEQYF. For the CDR3, the DNA is TGCAGTGCTAGCACTAGCGGGAGCGAGCAGTACTTC.

V usage is TRBV20-1 and J usage is TRBJ1-2; TRBD1 matches 7 bases. Germline loops: CDR1 DFQATT, CDR2 SNEGSKA (reference sequence). There are 14 residues in the CDR3. V dropped 4 bases and J dropped 0; count of bases not matched to a gene: 5. CDR3 protein: CSAITGEANYGYTF. In DNA form, the CDR3 reads TGCAGTGCTATCACAGGGGAGGCTAACTATGGCTACACCTTC.

This clonotype was seen a handful of times. DNA for the CDR3: TGTGCCAGCAGCTTAGCGGCAGGGAAGGAGTACTTC. Translation: CASSLAAGKEYF. The V gene is TRBV7-3, the J gene TRBJ2-7; perhaps TRBD1 as D (5 bases). Trimming stripped 2 bases from V and 11 bases from J, with 13 bases between. Germline V gene lookup returns CDR1 SGHTA and CDR2 FQGTGA. This CDR3 is 12 amino acids long. Full variable domain (outside the CDR3, taken from reference TRBV7-3 and TRBJ2-7): GAGVSQTPSNKVTEKGKYVELRCDPISGHTALYWYRQSLGQGPEFLIYFQGTGAADDSGLPNDRFFAVRPEGSVSTLKIQRTERGDSAVYLCASSLAAGKEYFGPGTRLTVT.

This clonotype was counted at least ten times. The rearrangement links TRBV7-9 to TRBJ2-3; D might be TRBD1 or TRBD2, each matching 5 bases. Trimming cost V 4 bases and J 6 bases, with 20 bases left between them. Germline loops: CDR1 SEHNR, CDR2 FQNEAQ (reference sequence). The CDR3 totals 16 residues. The CDR3: CASSSETAVTGDTQYF. The CDR3 bases are TGTGCCAGCAGCTCAGAGACAGCGGTCACTGGGGATACGCAGTATTTT.

This clonotype was detected ten times or more. This chain joins TRBV20-1 and TRBJ2-7; D is perhaps TRBD2 (6 bases). The CDR3 runs 10 residues. The V gene lost 8 bases and the J gene lost 6 bases, with 11 bases spanning the gap. In germline, CDR1 is DFQATT, CDR2 SNEGSKA (reference sequence). The chain's CDR3 is CSHQRVEQYF. The CDR3 bases are TGCAGTCATCAGCGGGTCGAGCAGTACTTC.

This clonotype came up once. The V call is TRBV29-1, the J call TRBJ2-5; D is perhaps TRBD2 (5 bases). The V gene's germline CDR1 is SQVTM and CDR2 ANQGSEA. CDR3 length: 13 amino acids. Trimming took 1 base from V and 1 from J, leaving 7 bases between them. Here the CDR3 DNA reads TGCAGCGTTGAAGGGGAGACCCAAGAGACCCAGTACTTC. Its translation: CSVEGETQETQYF. The whole variable domain, remainder taken from reference TRBV29-1 and TRBJ2-5, is SAVISQKPSRDICQRGTSLTIQCQVDSQVTMMFWYRQQPGQSLTLIATANQGSEATYESGFVIDKFPISRPNLTFSTLTVSNMSPEDSSIYLCSVEGETQETQYFGPGTRLLVL.

V gene TRBV3-1 combines with J gene TRBJ1-2; D remains ambiguous. CDR3 length: 13 residues. V was cut by 0 bases and J by 4 bases, with 6 bases left in between. CDR1 is LGHDT and CDR2 is YNNKEL in the germline V gene (reference sequence). The CDR3 here is CASSQDSPYGYTF. DNA for the CDR3: TGTGCCAGCAGCCAAGATAGTCCCTATGGCTACACCTTC.

This chain uses TRBV20-1 with TRBJ2-1, with a possible D match to TRBD2 (5 bases). The CDR3 totals 12 residues. Germline CDR1 DFQATT, CDR2 SNEGSKA (reference sequence). Trimming pared 6 bases from V and 4 bases from J, leaving 10 bases between. In nucleotides, the CDR3 is TGCAGTGCGATCGGACTGTACAATGAGCAGTTCTTC. It encodes CSAIGLYNEQFF.

This clonotype was counted ten times or more. The V call is TRBV5-1, the J call TRBJ2-7; D perhaps matches TRBD2 (5 bases). There are 15 residues in the CDR3. V shed 0 bases and J shed 0 bases, with 10 bases lying between them. CDR1 and CDR2 (germline): SGHRS, YFSETQ. Here the CDR3 reads CASSLGGLSSYEQYF. The CDR3 DNA reads as TGCGCCAGCAGCTTGGGCGGGCTAAGCTCCTACGAGCAGTACTTC.